This passage covers 11 T cell receptor beta chains from one sample sequenced in a study of metastatic and nonmetastatic thyroid tumors (dated by TCRdb to 2018 to 2021). No treatment had been received by any patient before thyroid surgery. Libraries came from PCR. The run used an Illumina HiSeq 4000. In-frame beta chains were kept once TCRdb had trimmed the public reads at Q25 with fastp and called clones with MiXCR. The sample has about 38,000 clones on record, less than 30% of them singletons. Clones ranked in the top ten supply approximately 10% of the sample. The sequenced sample consisted of blood. These receptors originate from a male donor with papillary thyroid cancer or a benign thyroid nodule (not recorded which). Some clones in this sample may be carry-over from other donors' samples.

V and J are TRBV18 and TRBJ2-7; 8 nucleotides align to TRBD1. Germline V gene lookup returns CDR1 KGHSH and CDR2 LQKENI. Unmatched junction bases numbered 6, after V lost 4 bases and J lost 4 bases. The CDR3 runs 14 residues. CDR3 sequence: CASSRTGQGYEQYF. As DNA, the CDR3 is TGTGCCAGCTCACGGACAGGGCAAGGTTACGAGCAGTACTTC. The full variable domain, in which reference TRBV18 and TRBJ2-7 provide the parts outside the CDR3, is NAGVMQNPRHLVRRRGQEARLRCSPMKGHSHVYWYRQLPEEGLKFMVYLQKENIIDESGMPKERFSAEFPKEGPSILRIQQVVRGDSAAYFCASSRTGQGYEQYFGPGTRLTVT.

This clone has just a few counts. This rearrangement joins TRBV6-2 or TRBV6-3 to TRBJ1-2; TRBD1 aligns across 7 bases. The germline V gene has CDR1 MNHEY and CDR2 SVGEGT. The length of the CDR3 is 12 residues. V gave up 6 bases and J gave up 7 bases; unmatched junction bases: 5. In DNA form, the CDR3 reads TGTGCCAGCAGCGCGACAGGGACTGGCTACACCTTC. Its translation: CASSATGTGYTF.

The chain links TRBV24-1 to TRBJ2-7; 7 bases map to TRBD1. Trimming at V came to 2 bases and at J to 0 bases, leaving 3 bases not matched to a gene. This CDR3 has 15 amino acids. Germline CDR1 and CDR2: KGHDR and SFDVKD. CDR3 nucleotide sequence: TGTGCCACCAGTGATTGGGACAGCCCCTCCTACGAGCAGTACTTC. Protein sequence: CATSDWDSPSYEQYF.

The chain carries TRBV20-1 and TRBJ2-3; the match to TRBD2 covers 9 bases. V was pared by 0 bases and J by 10 bases, with 11 bases of the junction left unmatched. This CDR3 contains 15 residues. Germline V gene lookup returns CDR1 DFQATT and CDR2 SNEGSKA (reference sequence). CDR3 amino acids: CSARDNSREGRSQYF. The CDR3 coding sequence is TGCAGTGCTAGAGATAACTCGCGGGAGGGCCGATCGCAGTATTTT.

With respect to this clone: Mismatch with germline at one junction end may stem from a read error. The same CDR3 also results from other DNA sequences found in this sample. The chain carries TRBV7-6 and TRBJ2-1; D unresolved. The CDR3 totals 13 residues. Per the germline V gene, CDR1 is SGHVS and CDR2 is FNYEAQ. The CDR3 protein is CASSRIQNNEQFF. The CDR3 DNA is TGTGCCAGCAGCCGAATTCAAAACAATGAGCAATTCTTC.

This clone was seen more than once but under ten times. The rearrangement links TRBV6-1 to TRBJ1-6; possible D gene TRBD1, 5 bases. With 5 bases removed from V and 9 bases from J, the gap between germline ends came to 11 bases. CDR1 is MNHNS and CDR2 is SASEGT in the germline V gene. The CDR3 is 13 residues long. CDR3 DNA: TGTGCCAGCAGTCAGGGTTTCAGTTCACCCCTCCACTTT. Translation: CASSQGFSSPLHF.

This clone has ten or more counts. The V call is TRBV5-1, the J call TRBJ2-7, with D possibly called TRBD1 or TRBD2 (5 bases each). V lost 4 bases to trimming and J lost 2 bases, with 13 bases between them. This CDR3 spans 14 amino acids. CDR1 and CDR2 from the germline V gene are SGHRS and YFSETQ. The CDR3 region is CASSDRDGAYEQYF. CDR3 sequence (DNA): TGCGCCAGCAGCGACCGGGACGGAGCCTACGAGCAGTACTTC.

The gene calls are TRBV16 and TRBJ1-5; D is ambiguous. This CDR3 is built from 15 residues. CDR1 and CDR2 from the germline V gene are KGHSY and FQNENV. The germline V and J ends were trimmed by 1 base and 5 bases, with 12 bases remaining between them. CDR3 protein: CASSQYGRTDQPQHF. Written as DNA, the CDR3 is TGTGCCAGCAGCCAATACGGACGGACGGATCAGCCCCAGCATTTT.

The rearrangement joins TRBV11-3 to TRBJ2-2, with TRBD1 identical over 7 bases. The V and J ends lost 1 base and 0 bases, in that order; junction bases with no gene match: 2. The CDR3 has 16 amino acids. Germline V gene lookup returns CDR1 SGHNT and CDR2 YENEEA. The CDR3: CASSLGDRANTGELFF. For the CDR3, the DNA is TGTGCCAGCAGCTTAGGTGACAGGGCGAACACCGGGGAGCTGTTTTTT.

This clone showed up just a few times. The chain combines TRBV10-2 with TRBJ2-1; the D gene is possibly TRBD2 (5 bases). Germline V gene data show CDR1 as WSHSY and CDR2 as SAAADI. Deletions cut 4 bases from V and 10 bases from J, with 11 bases between. There are 12 residues in the CDR3. The CDR3 region is CASSGTQQEQFF. The CDR3 DNA reads as TGCGCCAGCAGTGGGACTCAACAAGAGCAGTTCTTC.

This clone appeared a few times. The rearrangement joins TRBV14 to TRBJ2-7, with D possibly being TRBD1 (5 bases). Germline V gene lookup returns CDR1 SGHDN and CDR2 FVKESK. Trimming took off 4 bases at V and 6 bases at J, with 10 bases between the two ends. The CDR3 extends over 12 amino acids. The CDR3: CASSLHRFEQYF. In DNA form, the CDR3 reads TGTGCCAGCAGCCTTCACAGGTTCGAGCAGTACTTC.